Below are 20 T cell receptor beta chains sequenced from a single sample in a study of cytomegalovirus exposure and HLA in healthy donors. 13 Jbeta primers and 60 Vbeta primers were used for the PCR. Only in-frame clones appear in the TCRdb table, and some are missing; sequencing was by immunoSEQ multiplex PCR. The sample consists of over 150,000 clones, more than 75% of them appearing once. Sequenced sample: PBMCs. These receptors were collected from a man between 18 and 35 years old in good health and CMV-seropositive.

The chain is built from TRBV7-2 and TRBJ1-3; D is uncertain. The CDR3 spans 11 residues. CDR1 is SGHTA, CDR2 FQGNSA, per germline. V was pared by 3 bases and J by 6 bases, with 3 bases between. For the CDR3, the DNA is TGTGCCAGCAGCTTTAAAAACACCATATATTTT. Translating gives CASSFKNTIYF.

The chain joins TRBV9 to TRBJ1-2; TRBD1 agrees at 10 bases. This CDR3 comprises 17 residues. The J segment lost 8 bases and the V segment lost 1 base, leaving 14 bases of the junction unmatched. CDR1 is SGDLS and CDR2 is YYNGEE in the germline V gene. The CDR3 sequence: CASSVSLTGGARNGYTF. CDR3 sequence (DNA): TGTGCCAGCAGCGTATCCCTGACAGGGGGCGCAAGGAACGGCTACACCTTC. The whole variable domain, filled in from reference TRBV9 and TRBJ1-2, reads DSGVTQTPKHLITATGQRVTLRCSPRSGDLSVYWYQQSLDQGLQFLIQYYNGEERAKGNILERFSAQQFPDLHSELNLSSLELGDSALYFCASSVSLTGGARNGYTFGSGTRLTVV.

This sequence joins TRBV7-9 and TRBJ1-2; D is uncertain. The CDR3 is 12 amino acids. Germline CDR1 and CDR2: SEHNR and FQNEAQ (reference sequence). Trimming left V 5 bases short and J 3 bases short, with 7 bases between. The CDR3 nucleotides are TGTGCCAGCAGCGAGCAGGACTATGGCTACACCTTC. As protein: CASSEQDYGYTF.

The chain has TRBV5-1 and TRBJ2-7; 12 bases map to TRBD2. V lost 6 bases, J lost 5 bases, and 12 bases stayed unmatched. The CDR3 totals 16 residues. From germline, CDR1 is SGHRS and CDR2 YFSETQ. DNA of the CDR3: TGCGCCAGCATCCGGAAGCTAGCGGGAGGGCCCCACGAGCAGTACTTC. Its translation: CASIRKLAGGPHEQYF.

The rearrangement links TRBV6-5 to TRBJ2-5; 7 positions agree with TRBD2. With the DNA end fitting TRBJ2-7 better, the J assignment may be wrong. Germline V lookup: CDR1 MNHEY, CDR2 SVGAGI. The CDR3 runs 13 residues. The CDR3 nucleotides are TGTGCCAGCAGAGGACTAGACTCCTACGAGCAGTACTTC. Its translation: CASRGLDSYEQYF.

The DNA of the CDR3 is TGTGCCAGCAGAGCCCCCGGGACAGGGGGGAACACTGAAGCTTTCTTT. Translating it yields CASRAPGTGGNTEAFF. The genes are TRBV5-4 and TRBJ1-1; 11 bases fit TRBD1. The CDR3 is 16 amino acids. The J segment lost 1 base and the V segment lost 5 bases, leaving 7 bases of the junction unmatched. Germline values: CDR1 SGHNT, CDR2 YYREEE (reference sequence).

This chain connects TRBV11-2 to TRBJ2-1, with TRBD2 as a possible D gene (5 bases). V lost 3 bases and J 6 bases, leaving 18 bases between the germline ends. CDR1 and CDR2 from the germline V gene are SGHAT and FQNNGV. The CDR3 spans 16 residues. CDR3 DNA: TGTGCCAGCAGCTTGCAGTCTCGGGCTAGCCGCAATGAGCAGTTCTTC. As protein: CASSLQSRASRNEQFF. The full variable domain, its missing parts supplied by reference TRBV11-2 and TRBJ2-1, is EAGVAQSPRYKIIEKRQSVAFWCNPISGHATLYWYQQILGQGPKLLIQFQNNGVVDDSQLPKDRFSAERLKGVDSTLKIQPAKLEDSAVYLCASSLQSRASRNEQFFGPGTRLTVL.

The V and J genes are TRBV2 and TRBJ1-2; D uncertain. There are 13 residues in the CDR3. Trimming took off 10 bases at V and 7 bases at J, with 19 bases between the two ends. CDR1 SNHLY and CDR2 FYNNEI come from the germline V gene. CDR3 amino acids: CANRLGLTSGYTF. The DNA for the CDR3 is TGTGCCAACCGACTTGGACTTACGAGTGGCTACACCTTC.

The chain combines TRBV5-4 with TRBJ1-1; 9 bases are shared with TRBD1. In germline, CDR1 is SGHNT, CDR2 YYREEE (reference sequence). The ends lost 1 base at V and 11 bases at J; junction bases unmatched: 12. The CDR3 extends over 15 amino acids. The CDR3 DNA is TGTGCCAGCAGCTTGTGGGGGACAGGGAAAGAGGAGGCTTTCTTT. Residues: CASSLWGTGKEEAFF.

The rearrangement uses TRBV7-9 and TRBJ2-5; D perhaps matches TRBD1 (5 bases). The germline V and J ends were trimmed by 5 bases and 0 bases, with 16 bases remaining between them. This CDR3 is 16 amino acids long. Germline values: CDR1 SEHNR, CDR2 FQNEAQ (reference sequence). In DNA form, the CDR3 reads TGTGCCAGCAGCGCCGCAGGGCGATCGTACCAAGAGACCCAGTACTTC. Its translation: CASSAAGRSYQETQYF.

The CDR3 region has the DNA TGCGCCAGCAGCCGGGAGCAGACTCAAGAGACCCAGTACTTC. It yields the protein CASSREQTQETQYF. V gene TRBV5-1 combines with J gene TRBJ2-5; the D gene is possibly TRBD2 (6 bases). Germline V gene sequence: CDR1 SGHRS, CDR2 YFSETQ. The V end was cut by 4 bases, the J end by 2 bases, with 12 bases between. The CDR3 extends over 14 amino acids. The full variable domain, completed using reference TRBV5-1 and TRBJ2-5, is KAGVTQTPRYLIKTRGQQVTLSCSPISGHRSVSWYQQTPGQGLQFLFEYFSETQRNKGNFPGRFSGRQFSNSRSEMNVSTLELGDSALYLCASSREQTQETQYFGPGTRLLVL.

This chain links TRBV6-5 with TRBJ1-1; 9 bases line up with TRBD1. The germline gives CDR1 MNHEY, CDR2 SVGAGI. V shed 0 bases, J shed 11 bases, and the junction held 4 bases outside the gene matches. The CDR3 covers 13 residues. The CDR3 DNA follows: TGTGCCAGCAGTTACTCCTACAGGGGGCTGGCTTTCTTT. Amino acid sequence: CASSYSYRGLAFF.

V usage is TRBV6-1 and J usage is TRBJ1-5; 9 bases agree with TRBD1. CDR3 size: 15 residues. Germline CDR1 reads MNHNS; CDR2 reads SASEGT. The junction had 4 bases not matched to a gene; V was cut back by 2 bases and J by 5 bases. CDR3 sequence: CASSENRGRDQPQHF. For the CDR3, the DNA is TGTGCCAGCAGTGAAAACAGGGGGCGCGATCAGCCCCAGCATTTT.

In this sample, this clone turned up a few times. V is TRBV19 and J is TRBJ2-2; 9 nucleotides agree with TRBD1. V shed 4 bases and J 4 bases; nucleotides not matched to a gene: 1. The CDR3 consists of 14 residues. In germline, CDR1 is LNHDA, CDR2 SQIVND (reference sequence). CDR3 DNA: TGTGCCAGTAGTAAGGACAGGGGCACCGGGGAGCTGTTTTTT. It codes for CASSKDRGTGELFF. The full variable domain, completed using reference TRBV19 and TRBJ2-2, is DGGITQSPKYLFRKEGQNVTLSCEQNLNHDAMYWYRQDPGQGLRLIYYSQIVNDFQKGDIAEGYSVSREKKESFPLTVTSAQKNPTAFYLCASSKDRGTGELFFGEGSRLTVL.

The V call is TRBV9, the J call TRBJ2-3, with D perhaps TRBD2 (7 bases). The CDR3 is made up of 14 amino acids. From germline, CDR1 is SGDLS and CDR2 YYNGEE. The V and J ends lost 0 bases and 6 bases respectively, with 11 bases between them. The CDR3 nucleotides read TGTGCCAGCAGCGTAGAAAGGGGGGGGGATACGCAGTATTTT. Amino acids: CASSVERGGDTQYF.

This sequence joins TRBV25-1 and TRBJ1-4, with no clear D. Trimming shortened V by 1 base and J by 0 bases, and 9 bases separated the two germline ends. This CDR3 has 16 residues. Germline V lookup: CDR1 MGHDK, CDR2 SYGVNS. The CDR3 bases are TGTGCCAGCAGTGAATTCCCAGGCTCAACTAATGAAAAACTGTTTTTT. This sequence encodes CASSEFPGSTNEKLFF.

The chain carries TRBV5-1 and TRBJ2-1, with TRBD1 as a possible D gene (6 bases). The germline V gene encodes CDR1 SGHRS and CDR2 YFSETQ. The V end lost 0 bases, the J end lost 5 bases, and 6 bases lay between the germline ends. CDR3 length: 13 amino acids. The CDR3 loop reads CASSLGQDNEQFF. As DNA, the CDR3 is TGCGCCAGCAGCTTGGGACAGGACAATGAGCAGTTCTTC. Variable domain in full (rest from reference TRBV5-1 and TRBJ2-1): KAGVTQTPRYLIKTRGQQVTLSCSPISGHRSVSWYQQTPGQGLQFLFEYFSETQRNKGNFPGRFSGRQFSNSRSEMNVSTLELGDSALYLCASSLGQDNEQFFGPGTRLTVL.

This rearrangement joins TRBV7-2 to TRBJ2-7, with D perhaps TRBD1 (6 bases). Trimming removed 4 bases at V and 1 base at J, with 14 bases between. The CDR3 runs to 15 residues. Germline V gene data show CDR1 as SGHTA and CDR2 as FQGNSA. CDR3 in DNA: TGTGCCAGCAGCTGGGAGACAGGAACTTCCTACGAGCAGTACTTC. Protein product: CASSWETGTSYEQYF.

J is TRBJ2-6 and V is TRBV4-3; D remains ambiguous. The germline V gene has CDR1 LGHNA and CDR2 YSLEER. Trimming stripped 4 bases from V and 0 bases from J, with 7 bases between. The CDR3 consists of 15 residues. The CDR3 region has the DNA TGCGCCAGCAGCCCTAATTACTCTGGGGCCAACGTCCTGACTTTC. This sequence encodes CASSPNYSGANVLTF.

This chain links TRBV5-6 with TRBJ2-2; TRBD2 aligns across 8 bases. CDR1 is SGHDT and CDR2 is YYEEEE in the germline V gene. Losses at the gene ends were 3 bases for V and 4 bases for J; bases not matched to a gene: 11. This CDR3 has 17 amino acids. CDR3 coding DNA: TGTGCCAGCAGCTGGTCCGGGGGGGCGCGTAGCACCGGGGAGCTGTTTTTT. Translated: CASSWSGGARSTGELFF.